The TCR beta chain described here comes from a study of shared T cell receptors in the human thymus. The repertoire was sequenced with immunoSEQ multiplex PCR; TCRdb's copy has only in-frame clones and lacks some. The data show over 650,000 clones, about 90% seen once. Germline CDR1 LNHNV, CDR2 YYDKDF (reference sequence). The germline V and J ends were trimmed by 0 bases and 2 bases, with 10 bases remaining between them. The CDR3 has 15 amino acids. In addition, the sample was reused for a study of human thymus T cells. That publication notes: The donors were infants in Finland with congenital heart defects, otherwise immunologically healthy. Corrective cardiac operations yielded the resected thymus tissue. Thymic and blood repertoires appeared to show biased V and J gene usage. Related studies noted strongly shared thymic repertoires across unrelated people.

This clonotype was obtained from a boy less than two years old with a congenital heart defect. Sample: thymocytes. The chain uses TRBV15 and TRBJ1-2; D perhaps matches TRBD1 (5 bases). The DNA for the CDR3 is TGTGCCACCAGCAGAGATGGCGGGGGGAACTATGGCTACACCTTC. This translates into CATSRDGGGNYGYTF.